These T cell receptor beta chains were read from a single sample in a study of T cells expressing NK-cell markers. For each CDR3 protein, TCRdb gives one entry from its re-call of the 5' RACE reads, without DNA. Its listing shows a few hundred thousand distinct CDR3 sequences. The sample consisted of blood T cells: a sorted CD56 or NKG2C T cell subset, CD4+ or CD8+ T cells, or bulk PBMC T cells (not recorded which). The origin of the receptors is a man aged 18 to 29 in good health. Each CDR3 is given with its conserved first and last residue. Fields, in order: V gene, J gene, CDR3 protein.

V: TRBV29-1
J: TRBJ2-7
CDR3: CSVVFSYEQYF

V: TRBV5-1
J: TRBJ2-7
CDR3: CASSLKRESGYEQYF

V: TRBV6-5
J: TRBJ2-1
CDR3: CASSFVGVQAQQFF

V: TRBV20-1
J: TRBJ2-7
CDR3: CSAIRVQADEQYF

V: TRBV15
J: TRBJ2-1
CDR3: CATSRDPVGEQFF

V: TRBV12-3/TRBV12-4
J: TRBJ2-5
CDR3: CASSLAGGPGETQYF

V: TRBV11-1
J: TRBJ2-2
CDR3: CASSPTAGGSGELFF

V: TRBV9
J: TRBJ2-2
CDR3: CASSIRPGGTGELFF

V: TRBV15
J: TRBJ1-2
CDR3: CATRIDRSSSYTF

V: TRBV7-8
J: TRBJ2-1
CDR3: CASSLRSGRVFF

V: TRBV7-3
J: TRBJ2-7
CDR3: CASSFRLAGGGEQYF

V: TRBV11-2
J: TRBJ2-7
CDR3: CASSLNPWTSGSSYEQYF

V: TRBV12-3/TRBV12-4
J: TRBJ2-1
CDR3: CASRAQYEQFF

V: TRBV11-2
J: TRBJ2-1
CDR3: CASSVRPTVLRVDEQFF

V: TRBV12-3/TRBV12-4
J: TRBJ1-6
CDR3: CASSLGRQGYNSPLHF

V: TRBV20-1
J: TRBJ2-7
CDR3: CSATILAGVSQYF

V: TRBV7-8
J: TRBJ2-1
CDR3: CASSLILDGNEQFF

V: TRBV5-4
J: TRBJ2-3
CDR3: CASSSTADTQYF

V: TRBV5-5
J: TRBJ2-3
CDR3: CASSFAYRGTDTQYF

V: TRBV5-4
J: TRBJ2-6
CDR3: CASSSPGQGSGANVLTF

V: TRBV25-1
J: TRBJ1-4
CDR3: CASTTGGHTGEKLFF

V: TRBV7-6
J: TRBJ2-4
CDR3: CASSLSVRDIQYF

V: TRBV20-1
J: TRBJ2-3
CDR3: CSATQVTTDTQYF

V: TRBV5-6
J: TRBJ2-7
CDR3: CASSGSGGGYEQYF

V: TRBV5-1
J: TRBJ2-1
CDR3: CASSFRARLSSYNEQFF

V: TRBV18
J: TRBJ2-2
CDR3: CASSPPSGGGNTGELFF

V: TRBV29-1
J: TRBJ1-2
CDR3: CSVEWLNRGNGYTF

V: TRBV27
J: TRBJ2-6
CDR3: CASSPRTAGANVLTF

V: TRBV15
J: TRBJ1-5
CDR3: CATSREYGNQPQHF

V: TRBV30
J: TRBJ2-1
CDR3: CAWSGGRNYNEQFF

V: TRBV6-5
J: TRBJ2-7
CDR3: CASSYSTSGTPYEQYF

V: TRBV12-3/TRBV12-4
J: TRBJ1-5
CDR3: CASSTRGQPQHF

V: TRBV5-8
J: TRBJ2-7
CDR3: CASSRDGGPYEQYF

V: TRBV7-2
J: TRBJ1-2
CDR3: CASSLSEGGYGYTF

V: TRBV4-2
J: TRBJ2-1
CDR3: CASSQDGDRDYNEQFF

V: TRBV18
J: TRBJ2-3
CDR3: CASSPQGWEDTQYF

V: TRBV14
J: TRBJ2-1
CDR3: CASSPLAGLADSYNEQFF

V: TRBV27
J: TRBJ2-7
CDR3: CASSRGTREQYF

V: TRBV29-1
J: TRBJ2-1
CDR3: CSVQSNPYNEQFF

V: TRBV6-5
J: TRBJ2-5
CDR3: CASSYIETQYF

V: TRBV7-2
J: TRBJ2-1
CDR3: CASGEVAGVGEQFF

V: TRBV7-2
J: TRBJ2-7
CDR3: CASSLRGQGAYEQYF

V: TRBV6-5
J: TRBJ2-1
CDR3: CASRTGMGNEQFF

V: TRBV29-1
J: TRBJ1-1
CDR3: CSVRADGTTEAFF

V: TRBV12-3/TRBV12-4
J: TRBJ1-5
CDR3: CASSLGGSRQPQHF

V: TRBV27
J: TRBJ2-2
CDR3: CASSFVGEWTGELFF

V: TRBV11-2
J: TRBJ2-1
CDR3: CASRLLADNEQFF

V: TRBV29-1
J: TRBJ2-7
CDR3: CSGAKGPESYEQYF

V: TRBV18
J: TRBJ2-1
CDR3: CASSPGFGWDEQFF

V: TRBV12-3/TRBV12-4
J: TRBJ2-2
CDR3: CASRASGLPNTGELFF

V: TRBV5-1
J: TRBJ1-2
CDR3: CASSPDGTSGYTF

V: TRBV7-9
J: TRBJ2-5
CDR3: CASTSGRGTQYF

V: TRBV20-1
J: TRBJ1-2
CDR3: CSLFTGGYGYTF

V: TRBV5-6
J: TRBJ2-4
CDR3: CASSVRQDEDIQYF

V: TRBV12-3/TRBV12-4
J: TRBJ1-6
CDR3: CASRPGVYNSPLHF

V: TRBV18
J: TRBJ1-1
CDR3: CASSPNPGGTEAFF

V: TRBV30
J: TRBJ2-7
CDR3: CAWSVLGGEFYEQYF

V: TRBV18
J: TRBJ2-7
CDR3: CASSRGGIPYEQYF

V: TRBV20-1
J: TRBJ1-1
CDR3: CSATDGRSEAFF

V: TRBV19
J: TRBJ1-5
CDR3: CASSNWAEDSNQPQHF